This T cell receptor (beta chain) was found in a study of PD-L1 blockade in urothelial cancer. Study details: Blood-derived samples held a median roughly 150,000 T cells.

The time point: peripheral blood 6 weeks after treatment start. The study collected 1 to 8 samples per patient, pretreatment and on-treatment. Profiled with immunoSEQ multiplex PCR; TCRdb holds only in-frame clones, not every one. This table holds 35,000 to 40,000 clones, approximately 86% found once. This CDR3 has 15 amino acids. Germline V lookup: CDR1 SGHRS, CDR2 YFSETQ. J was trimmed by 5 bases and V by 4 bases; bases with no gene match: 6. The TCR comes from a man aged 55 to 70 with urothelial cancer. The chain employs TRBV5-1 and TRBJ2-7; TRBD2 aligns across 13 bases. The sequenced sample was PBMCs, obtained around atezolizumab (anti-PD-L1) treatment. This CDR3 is CASSLTGTSGNEQYF. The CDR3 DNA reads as TGCGCCAGCAGCCTTACCGGGACTAGCGGGAACGAGCAGTACTTC.